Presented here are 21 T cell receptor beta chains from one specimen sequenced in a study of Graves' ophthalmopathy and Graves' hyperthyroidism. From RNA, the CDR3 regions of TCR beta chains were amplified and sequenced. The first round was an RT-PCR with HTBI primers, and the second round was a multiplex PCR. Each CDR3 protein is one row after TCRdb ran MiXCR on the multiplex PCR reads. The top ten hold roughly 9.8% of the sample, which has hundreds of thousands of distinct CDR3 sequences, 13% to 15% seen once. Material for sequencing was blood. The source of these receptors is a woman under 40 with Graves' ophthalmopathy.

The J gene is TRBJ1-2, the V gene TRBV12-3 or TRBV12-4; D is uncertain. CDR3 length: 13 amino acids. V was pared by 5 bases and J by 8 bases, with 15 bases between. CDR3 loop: CASSISVGKGYTF. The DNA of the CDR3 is TGTGCCAGCAGTATCAGTGTCGGCAAAGGCTACACCTTC.

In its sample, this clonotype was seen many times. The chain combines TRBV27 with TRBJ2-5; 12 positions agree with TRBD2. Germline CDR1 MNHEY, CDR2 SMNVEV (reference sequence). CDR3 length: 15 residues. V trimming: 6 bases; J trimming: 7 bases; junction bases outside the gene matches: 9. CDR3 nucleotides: TGTGCCAGCAGCTCCGCTAGCGGGAGGGTGGGGACCCAGTACTTC. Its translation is CASSSASGRVGTQYF.

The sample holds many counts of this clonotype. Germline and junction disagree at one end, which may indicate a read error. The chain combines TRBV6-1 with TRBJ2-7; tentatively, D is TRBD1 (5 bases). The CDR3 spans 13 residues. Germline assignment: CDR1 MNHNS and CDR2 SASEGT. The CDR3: CASSQGQSYEQYF. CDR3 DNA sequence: TGCGCCAGCAGCCAGGGCCAGTCCTACGAGCAGTACTTC.

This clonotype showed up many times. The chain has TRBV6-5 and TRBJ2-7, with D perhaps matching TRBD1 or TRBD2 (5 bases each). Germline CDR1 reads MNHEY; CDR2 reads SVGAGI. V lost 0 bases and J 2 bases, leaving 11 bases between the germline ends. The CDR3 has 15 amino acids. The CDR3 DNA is TGTGCCAGCAGTTACTCGACTCTGGGGGCCTACGAGCAGTACTTC. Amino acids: CASSYSTLGAYEQYF.

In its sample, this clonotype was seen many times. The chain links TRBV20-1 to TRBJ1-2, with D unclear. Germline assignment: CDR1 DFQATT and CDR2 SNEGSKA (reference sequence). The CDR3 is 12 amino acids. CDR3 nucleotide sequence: TGCAGGGGAGTTAACGTCGGGTATGGCTACACCTTC. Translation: CRGVNVGYGYTF.

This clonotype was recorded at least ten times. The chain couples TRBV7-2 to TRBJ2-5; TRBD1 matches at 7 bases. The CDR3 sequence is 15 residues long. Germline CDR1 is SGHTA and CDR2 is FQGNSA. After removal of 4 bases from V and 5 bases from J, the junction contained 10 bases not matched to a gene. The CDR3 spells CASSSRQGRWETQYF. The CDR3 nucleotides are TGTGCCAGCAGCTCCCGACAGGGACGGTGGGAGACCCAGTACTTC.

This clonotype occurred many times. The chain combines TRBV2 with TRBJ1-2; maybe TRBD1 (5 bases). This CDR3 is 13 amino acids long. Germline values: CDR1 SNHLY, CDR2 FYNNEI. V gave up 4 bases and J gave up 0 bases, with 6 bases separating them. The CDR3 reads CASSGQPNYGYTF. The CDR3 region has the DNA TGTGCCAGCAGTGGACAGCCTAACTATGGCTACACCTTC.

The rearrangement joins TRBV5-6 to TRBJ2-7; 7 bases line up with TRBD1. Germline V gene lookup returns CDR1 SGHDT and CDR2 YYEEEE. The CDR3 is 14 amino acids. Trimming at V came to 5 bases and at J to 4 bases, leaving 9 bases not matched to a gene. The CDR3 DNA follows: TGTGCCAGCAGAACCCGACAGGGTTTATACGAGCAGTACTTC. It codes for CASRTRQGLYEQYF.

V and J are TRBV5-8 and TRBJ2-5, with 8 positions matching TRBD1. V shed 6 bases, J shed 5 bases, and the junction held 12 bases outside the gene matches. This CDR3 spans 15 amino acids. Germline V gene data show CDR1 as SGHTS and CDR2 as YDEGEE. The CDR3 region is CASTEYYRGTETQYF. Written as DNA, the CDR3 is TGTGCCAGCACCGAATATTACAGGGGGACGGAGACCCAGTACTTC.

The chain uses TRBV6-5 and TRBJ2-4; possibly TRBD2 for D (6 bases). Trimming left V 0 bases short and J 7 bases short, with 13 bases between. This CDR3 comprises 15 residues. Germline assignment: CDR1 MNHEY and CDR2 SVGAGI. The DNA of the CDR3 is TGTGCCAGCAGTTACTCCGCGGGGTGGGGGAACATTCAGTACTTC. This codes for CASSYSAGWGNIQYF.

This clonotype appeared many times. CDR3 sequence (DNA): TGTGCCAGCAGCCAAATTGCGGGGTCCAAGACCCAGTACTTC. Translating it yields CASSQIAGSKTQYF. The genes are TRBV3-1 and TRBJ2-5; D may be TRBD2 (6 bases). This CDR3 region has 14 residues. Per germline, CDR1 LGHDT and CDR2 YNNKEL (reference sequence). The V end was cut by 2 bases, the J end by 6 bases, with 13 bases between.

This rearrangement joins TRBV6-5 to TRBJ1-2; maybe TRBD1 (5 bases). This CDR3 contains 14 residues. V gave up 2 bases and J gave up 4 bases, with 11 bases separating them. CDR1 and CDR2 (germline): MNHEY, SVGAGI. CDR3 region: CASSYGGESYGYTF. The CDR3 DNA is TGTGCCAGCAGTTACGGGGGGGAGAGCTATGGCTACACCTTC.

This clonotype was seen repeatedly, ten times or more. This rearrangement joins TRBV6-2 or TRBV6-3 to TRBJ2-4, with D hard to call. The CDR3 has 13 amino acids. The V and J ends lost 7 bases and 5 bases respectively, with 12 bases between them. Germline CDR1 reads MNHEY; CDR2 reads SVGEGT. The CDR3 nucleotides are TGTGCCAGCAAAACCGAGGACGAAAACATTCAGTACTTC. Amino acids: CASKTEDENIQYF.

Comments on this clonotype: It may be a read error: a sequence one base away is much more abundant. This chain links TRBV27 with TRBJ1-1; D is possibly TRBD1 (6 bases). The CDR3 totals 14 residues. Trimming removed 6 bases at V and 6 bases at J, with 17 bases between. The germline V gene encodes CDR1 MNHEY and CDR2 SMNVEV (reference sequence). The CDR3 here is CASSPSGGNAEAFF. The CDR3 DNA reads TGTGCCAGCAGCCCCTCGGGGGGCAACGCTGAAGCTTTCTTT.

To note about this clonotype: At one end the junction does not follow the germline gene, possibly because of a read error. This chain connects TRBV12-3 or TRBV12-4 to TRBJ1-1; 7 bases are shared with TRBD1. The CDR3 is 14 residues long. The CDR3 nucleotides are TGTGCCAGCAGTTTAGGACGACAGGGCACTGAATCTTTCTTT. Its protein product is CASSLGRQGTESFF.

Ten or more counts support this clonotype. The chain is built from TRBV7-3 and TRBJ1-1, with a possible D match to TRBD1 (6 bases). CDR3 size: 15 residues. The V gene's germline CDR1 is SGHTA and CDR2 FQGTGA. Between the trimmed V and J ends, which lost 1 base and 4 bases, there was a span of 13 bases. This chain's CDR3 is CASSLSGGHGTEAFF. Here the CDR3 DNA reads TGTGCCAGCAGCTTAAGTGGGGGGCATGGCACTGAAGCTTTCTTT.

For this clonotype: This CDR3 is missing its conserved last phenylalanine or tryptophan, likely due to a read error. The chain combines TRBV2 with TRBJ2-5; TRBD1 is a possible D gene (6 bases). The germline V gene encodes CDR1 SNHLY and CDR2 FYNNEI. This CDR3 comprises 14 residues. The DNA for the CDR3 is TGTGCCAGCAGTGACATCGGCAGGACAGAGTCCCAGTACTAC. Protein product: CASSDIGRTESQYY.

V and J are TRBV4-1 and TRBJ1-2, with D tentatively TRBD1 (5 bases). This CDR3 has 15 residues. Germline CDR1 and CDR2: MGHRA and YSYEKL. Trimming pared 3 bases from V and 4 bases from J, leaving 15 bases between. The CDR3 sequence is CASSHSTGTVYGYTF. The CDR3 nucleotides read TGCGCCAGCAGCCATTCCACCGGGACCGTCTATGGCTACACCTTC.

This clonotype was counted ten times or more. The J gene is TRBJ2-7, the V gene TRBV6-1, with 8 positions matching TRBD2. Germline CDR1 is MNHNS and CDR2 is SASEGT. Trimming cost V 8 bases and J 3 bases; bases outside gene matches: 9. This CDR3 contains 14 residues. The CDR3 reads CASRGGIGVYEQYF. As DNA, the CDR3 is TGTGCCAGCCGGGGGGGGATAGGTGTCTACGAGCAGTACTTC.

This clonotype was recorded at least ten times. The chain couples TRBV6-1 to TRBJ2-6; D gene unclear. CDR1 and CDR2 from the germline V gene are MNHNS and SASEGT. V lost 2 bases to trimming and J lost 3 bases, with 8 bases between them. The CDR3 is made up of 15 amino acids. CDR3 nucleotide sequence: TGTGCCAGCAGTGAATTGGGCGTTGGGGCCAACGTCCTGACTTTC. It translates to CASSELGVGANVLTF.

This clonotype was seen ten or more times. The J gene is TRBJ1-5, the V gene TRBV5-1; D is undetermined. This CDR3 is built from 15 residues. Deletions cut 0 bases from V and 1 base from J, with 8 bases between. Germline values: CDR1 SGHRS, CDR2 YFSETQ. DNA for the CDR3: TGCGCCAGCAGCTTGGGGGATCGGAGCAATCAGCCCCAGCATTTT. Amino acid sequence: CASSLGDRSNQPQHF.